The next 20 T cell receptor beta chains were all read from a single sample in a study of identical twins. Using its own MiXCR run on the 5' RACE reads, TCRdb lists one record per CDR3 protein. The table lists about 570,000 distinct CDR3 sequences, 9.6% of them singletons. This sample also appeared in a second study, on yellow fever vaccine responses in identical twins.

What was sequenced was PBMCs. These receptor sequences come from a woman aged 18 to 35 in good health.

There are many counts of this clonotype. V and J are TRBV9 and TRBJ1-2, with 7 bases aligning to TRBD1. V trimming: 2 bases; J trimming: 2 bases; junction bases outside the gene matches: 3. The length of the CDR3 is 14 residues. Germline V gene sequence: CDR1 SGDLS, CDR2 YYNGEE. In DNA form, the CDR3 reads TGTGCCAGCAGCGTCCAACAGGGGAACTATGGCTACACCTTC. This gives the protein CASSVQQGNYGYTF.

This clonotype was recorded at least ten times. This sequence joins TRBV3-1 and TRBJ2-5, with TRBD2 matching over 10 bases. The CDR3 consists of 18 residues. Germline CDR1 is LGHDT and CDR2 is YNNKEL (reference sequence). The trim removed 1 base at V and 1 base at J, leaving 9 bases unmatched. CDR3 nucleotide sequence: TGTGCCAGCAGCCAAGGACTAGCGGGCAGCGGGCTCCAAGAGACCCAGTACTTC. Translating it yields CASSQGLAGSGLQETQYF.

This clonotype was counted ten times or more. The genes are TRBV12-3 or TRBV12-4 and TRBJ1-3, with D unclear. The V end lost 10 bases, the J end lost 2 bases, and 15 bases lay between the germline ends. This CDR3 has 14 amino acids. This CDR3 is CATNLLGAGNTIYF. The DNA of the CDR3 is TGTGCCACCAACCTTCTCGGGGCTGGAAACACCATATATTTT.

This clonotype has only a few counts. The chain recombines TRBV12-5 with TRBJ2-5; D call uncertain. CDR3 length: 13 amino acids. Germline values: CDR1 LGHNT, CDR2 FRNRAP. Trimming left V 1 base short and J 3 bases short, with 6 bases between. The CDR3 bases are TGTGCTAGTGGTTTGGGACTCGAAGAGACCCAGTACTTC. Residues: CASGLGLEETQYF. The complete variable domain, with remaining parts taken from reference TRBV12-5 and TRBJ2-5, reads DARVTQTPRHKVTEMGQEVTMRCQPILGHNTVFWYRQTMMQGLELLAYFRNRAPLDDSGMPKDRFSAEMPDATLATLKIQPSEPRDSAVYFCASGLGLEETQYFGPGTRLLVL.

The chain uses TRBV3-1 and TRBJ2-7; no clear D gene. The end of the DNA aligns better with TRBJ2-1, so the J call may be wrong. The CDR3 contains 15 residues. Germline lookup yields CDR1 LGHDT and CDR2 YNNKEL (reference sequence). This CDR3 reads CASSQDFSHLYEQFF. CDR3 DNA: TGTGCCAGCAGCCAAGATTTCAGTCACCTCTACGAGCAGTTCTTC.

A few counts support this clonotype. The chain carries TRBV29-1 and TRBJ1-2; a possible D gene is TRBD1 (6 bases). Trimming took off 4 bases at V and 5 bases at J, with 8 bases between the two ends. The CDR3 is made up of 11 amino acids. Germline lookup yields CDR1 SQVTM and CDR2 ANQGSEA. CDR3 DNA sequence: TGCAGCGTTGGGGGGGCGTATGGCTACACCTTC. Translating it yields CSVGGAYGYTF.

This clonotype showed up many times. The chain has TRBV20-1 and TRBJ1-5, with D possibly being TRBD1 (6 bases). The CDR3 sequence is 15 residues long. CDR1 and CDR2 from the germline V gene are DFQATT and SNEGSKA (reference sequence). The germline V and J ends were trimmed by 3 bases and 5 bases, with 17 bases remaining between them. The CDR3 loop reads CSARSLSGGDQPQHF. The CDR3 DNA sequence: TGCAGTGCTAGGTCATTAAGCGGGGGCGATCAGCCCCAGCATTTT.

This clonotype was recorded a few times. The chain links TRBV20-1 to TRBJ2-7; D might be TRBD2 (5 bases). The germline CDR1 and CDR2 sequences are DFQATT and SNEGSKA (reference sequence). The CDR3 consists of 16 residues. Trimming left V 2 bases short and J 3 bases short, with 20 bases between. The CDR3 region is CSARPTKRVDVYEQYF. The CDR3 DNA follows: TGCAGTGCTAGACCAACGAAGAGGGTGGATGTCTACGAGCAGTACTTC.

This clonotype was seen at least ten times. The DNA for the CDR3 is TGTGCCAGCAGATTTAGCGGGAAAGGCGGGGATACGCAGTATTTT. It yields the protein CASRFSGKGGDTQYF. V is TRBV6-1 and J is TRBJ2-3, with 8 positions matching TRBD2. The CDR3 is made up of 15 amino acids. Per the germline V gene, CDR1 is MNHNS and CDR2 is SASEGT. Trimming cost V 6 bases and J 6 bases; bases outside gene matches: 11.

This clonotype was seen a few times. The rearrangement uses TRBV11-1 and TRBJ2-1, with 12 positions matching TRBD2. The trim removed 5 bases at V and 0 bases at J, leaving 8 bases unmatched. Germline values: CDR1 SGHAT, CDR2 FQDESV (reference sequence). CDR3 size: 18 residues. CDR3 DNA: TGTGCCAGCAGCGCCAGGACTAGCGGGGAAAGCTCCTACAATGAGCAGTTCTTC. Translating gives CASSARTSGESSYNEQFF.

The chain carries TRBV9 and TRBJ2-7, with 8 bases identical to TRBD2. This CDR3 has 15 residues. V lost 0 bases, J lost 4 bases, and 6 bases stayed unmatched. The germline V gene has CDR1 SGDLS and CDR2 YYNGEE. CDR3 DNA: TGTGCCAGCAGCGTAGTCGATAGCGGGGAGTACGAGCAGTACTTC. It yields the protein CASSVVDSGEYEQYF.

The chain combines TRBV3-1 with TRBJ2-3; D possibly corresponds to TRBD2 (6 bases). The CDR3 runs to 15 residues. The germline V and J ends were trimmed by 4 bases and 2 bases, with 13 bases remaining between them. Germline CDR1 and CDR2: LGHDT and YNNKEL (reference sequence). CDR3 loop: CASSPRDFSTDTQYF. CDR3 coding DNA: TGTGCCAGCAGCCCCCGGGACTTCTCCACAGATACGCAGTATTTT.

This clonotype came up a few times. The chain recombines TRBV12-5 with TRBJ1-5; a weak D match, TRBD1 (5 bases). CDR3 length: 14 residues. Per germline, CDR1 LGHNT and CDR2 FRNRAP. Trimming shortened V by 5 bases and J by 7 bases, and 15 bases separated the two germline ends. The CDR3 is CASGAIGARQPQHF. DNA of the CDR3: TGTGCTAGTGGTGCCATAGGGGCGCGGCAGCCCCAGCATTTT.

This clonotype was found many times. CDR3 protein: CASSMTDAYEQYF. The CDR3 region has the DNA TGTGCCAGCAGTATGACAGATGCCTACGAGCAGTACTTC. The chain links TRBV12-3 or TRBV12-4 to TRBJ2-7, with D possibly TRBD1 on 5 matching bases. This CDR3 region has 13 residues. With 5 bases removed from V and 2 bases from J, the gap between germline ends came to 10 bases.

The chain carries TRBV4-3 and TRBJ2-3, with TRBD2 identical over 12 bases. CDR1 is LGHNA, CDR2 YSLEER, per germline. V gave up 3 bases and J gave up 4 bases; unmatched junction bases: 2. This CDR3 is 15 amino acids long. The CDR3 loop reads CASSQASGRADTQYF. The CDR3 DNA sequence: TGCGCCAGCAGCCAGGCTAGCGGGAGGGCAGATACGCAGTATTTT.

This clonotype was seen a handful of times. This sequence joins TRBV10-3 and TRBJ2-5; D is unresolved. This CDR3 comprises 15 residues. Trimming removed 4 bases from V and 1 base from J, with 13 bases in between. Germline values: CDR1 ENHRY, CDR2 SYGVKD. In DNA, the CDR3 is TGTGCCATCAGTGGGGAAGGAAGAAGCCAAGAGACCCAGTACTTC. Amino acid sequence: CAISGEGRSQETQYF.

In this sample, this clonotype turned up a few times. The genes are TRBV25-1 and TRBJ1-3; weak D call: TRBD1 (6 bases). Trimming removed 6 bases from V and 2 bases from J, with 14 bases in between. This CDR3 comprises 15 residues. The germline CDR1 and CDR2 sequences are MGHDK and SYGVNS. The CDR3 DNA reads as TGTGCCAGCAGCTATCCCGGGACAACTGGAAACACCATATATTTT. This encodes CASSYPGTTGNTIYF.

Here the CDR3 reads CASSYPGTGSKNIQYF. The DNA of the CDR3 is TGTGCCAGCAGTTACCCCGGGACAGGGTCCAAAAACATTCAGTACTTC. The genes are TRBV28 and TRBJ2-4; 9 nucleotides agree with TRBD1. The V segment lost 4 bases and the J segment 2 bases; nucleotides outside the gene matches: 6. Germline loops: CDR1 MDHEN, CDR2 SYDVKM. The CDR3 spans 16 residues.

The chain recombines TRBV11-2 with TRBJ2-3; TRBD2 is a possible D gene (5 bases). The CDR3 extends over 15 amino acids. The germline V gene encodes CDR1 SGHAT and CDR2 FQNNGV. V lost 3 bases to trimming and J lost 3 bases, with 13 bases between them. CDR3 amino acids: CASSFVGVGTDTQYF. The CDR3 DNA sequence: TGTGCCAGCAGCTTTGTGGGAGTCGGGACAGATACGCAGTATTTT.

In its sample, this clonotype was seen many times. The rearrangement joins TRBV4-1 to TRBJ2-3; D remains ambiguous. CDR1 is MGHRA and CDR2 is YSYEKL in the germline V gene. The CDR3 has 15 residues. The ends were cut back, 0 bases at V and 1 base at J, with 8 bases in the middle. The CDR3 sequence is CASSQDLKGTDTQYF. CDR3 bases: TGCGCCAGCAGCCAAGATCTAAAAGGCACAGATACGCAGTATTTT.